This is a list of T cell receptor beta chains from one sample in a study. TCRdb independently ran MiXCR on the RT-PCR reads; one entry per CDR3 protein. The sample lists about 680,000 distinct CDR3 sequences; approximately 15% were seen once. Sequencing was done on a sample of memory CD4+ T cells from blood. These receptors were obtained from a female donor in good health, serving as a healthy control. The CDR3 runs from the conserved cysteine through the conserved F or W. The D gene is left open where the match is weak. The size entry is marked missing in some rows and otherwise reads once, few, many or a size class.

CDR3aa: CASSQVGQNIQYF
d_gene: -
v_gene: TRBV3-1
abundance: few
j_gene: TRBJ2-4

CDR3aa: CASSLLTSGSAGELFF
d_gene: TRBD2
v_gene: TRBV7-6
abundance: many
j_gene: TRBJ2-2

CDR3aa: CASSLTGTGNYGYTF
d_gene: TRBD1
v_gene: TRBV27
abundance: -
j_gene: TRBJ1-2

CDR3aa: CASRYPGQGEKLFF
d_gene: TRBD1
v_gene: TRBV28
abundance: few
j_gene: TRBJ1-4

CDR3aa: CASSPDRGNYEQYF
d_gene: TRBD1
v_gene: TRBV7-3
abundance: few
j_gene: TRBJ2-7

CDR3aa: CASRPGLASDTQYF
d_gene: TRBD2
v_gene: TRBV28
abundance: few
j_gene: TRBJ2-3

CDR3aa: CASSWGLAGGADTQYF
d_gene: TRBD2
v_gene: TRBV7-3
abundance: few
j_gene: TRBJ2-3

CDR3aa: CASSLLATPYEQYF
d_gene: -
v_gene: TRBV5-1
abundance: -
j_gene: TRBJ2-7

CDR3aa: CSARDALLGEKLFF
d_gene: -
v_gene: TRBV20-1
abundance: -
j_gene: TRBJ1-4

CDR3aa: CASIDRSNEQFF
d_gene: -
v_gene: TRBV5-1
abundance: few
j_gene: TRBJ2-1

CDR3aa: CASSQGRTLQETQYF
d_gene: -
v_gene: TRBV14
abundance: -
j_gene: TRBJ2-5

CDR3aa: CASSQQTRTDLYEQYF
d_gene: -
v_gene: TRBV4-1
abundance: many
j_gene: TRBJ2-7

CDR3aa: CASSQELRVGNPGELFF
d_gene: -
v_gene: TRBV4-3
abundance: few
j_gene: TRBJ2-2